Listed here is a single T cell receptor (beta chain). This sample was taken from a study of technical replicates of blood from several donors. Clones were read by immunoSEQ multiplex PCR, and TCRdb kept only the in-frame ones, dropping some. The sample has more than 90,000 clones, about 95% seen once. V lost 5 bases, J lost 6 bases, and 3 bases stayed unmatched. This CDR3 region has 14 residues. The germline gives CDR1 MNHNS, CDR2 SASEGT. This clonotype was sampled from a human donor in good health. V is TRBV6-1 and J is TRBJ2-2; 10 nucleotides agree with TRBD1. The sample was T cells isolated from PBMCs. The CDR3 nucleotides are TGTGCCAGCAGTCGACAGGGGGCGGCCGGGGAGCTGTTTTTT. Protein: CASSRQGAAGELFF.